These T cell receptor beta chains were read from a single sample in a study of siplizumab effects on memory and regulatory T cells. The data were produced by immunoSEQ multiplex PCR, yet TCRdb's version contains in-frame clones alone and is incomplete. The sample records about 82,000 clones, roughly 87% being singletons. The source material was Tregs sorted from blood. These receptors originate from a human donor in good health. Each CDR3 is given without its conserved first and last residue.

>TRBV28|TRBJ1-2
ASSLLREGYYGYT
>TRBV5-5|TRBJ1-5
ASSLEGGNQPQH
>TRBV11-2|TRBJ1-6
ASSPQGQYNSPLH
>TRBV5-6|TRBJ2-7
ASSMDRINYEQY
>TRBV20-1|TRBJ2-5
SVGIVETQY
>TRBV14|TRBJ1-6
ASSRGIKGSPLH
>TRBV27|TRBJ2-5
ASSGGASRETQY
>TRBV7-9|TRBJ1-1
ASSLDPGEAF
>TRBV5-4|TRBJ1-2
ASSLWRGRNYGYT
>TRBV7-6|TRBJ2-7
ASSSEGQVCYEQY
>TRBV6-1|TRBJ2-3
ASSVAHNTDTQY
>TRBV2|TRBJ2-5
ASSVMRQETQY
>TRBV5-1|TRBJ1-2
ASSLAGTGGYGYT
>TRBV15|TRBJ1-6
ATSRDRGSPLH
>TRBV18|TRBJ2-7
ASSGDSNEQY
>TRBV18|TRBJ2-7
ASSPSDYEQY
>TRBV7-9|TRBJ2-5
ASSSLEQTGETQY
>TRBV20-1|TRBJ2-7
SARRDYEQY
>TRBV6-6|TRBJ1-2
ATTWSLSYGYT
>TRBV19|TRBJ2-1
ASSIIFSTTSGNEQF
>TRBV5-1|TRBJ1-1
ASSSTGGAEAF
>TRBV7-8|TRBJ1-3
ASSLARNTIY
>TRBV29-1|TRBJ1-2
SLTTGYGYT
>TRBV14|TRBJ1-6
ASSQGRYNSPLH
>TRBV7-3|TRBJ1-2
ASSLNPGSYGYT
>TRBV7-2|TRBJ2-7
ASSFHEGGLHYEQY
>TRBV29-1|TRBJ1-1
SVRDGLNTEAF
>TRBV5-1|TRBJ2-3
ASSFLGLAGRADTQY